This TCR beta chain emerged from a study of regulatory T cells in long-lasting Graves disease. Sequencing libraries for TCR beta were prepared with iRepertoire HTBI primers and Arm-PCR of CDR3 regions. Each CDR3 protein gets one entry after TCRdb re-called the multiplex PCR reads with MiXCR. The sample has around 500,000 distinct CDR3 sequences; about 16% are singletons. This clonotype was found many times. An end of the junction differs from the germline gene, which may be a read error. Time point reported: newly diagnosed GD, antithyroid drugs for less than 3 months. The TCR library used RNA extracted from PBMCs. EDTA tubes held approximately 9 milliliters of peripheral blood from each patient. These data also formed part of another study, on T cells in Graves' hyperthyroidism and ophthalmopathy. From that paper: During a first-round RT-PCR of the TCR CDR3, the HTBI primer set was used.

The material sequenced was peripheral blood mononuclear cells (PBMCs), taken at new diagnosis, from a patient treated with antithyroid drugs. The source of this sequence is a woman aged 35-65 years with Graves disease.

The CDR3 spells CASSLIQGDYNEQFF. CDR3 nucleotides: TGTGCTAGCAGCTTGATTCAGGGAGACTACAATGAGCAGTTCTTC. J is TRBJ2-1 and V is TRBV7-7; D may be TRBD1 or TRBD2 (5 bases each). The length of the CDR3 is 15 residues. Germline CDR1 SSHAT, CDR2 FNYEAQ (reference sequence).